The present T cell receptor (beta chain) was sequenced within a study of metastatic and nonmetastatic thyroid tumors. Overall study: The study looked at repertoires side by side in blood and in tumor or nodule tissue from malignant and benign thyroid patients. Findings of the study overall: It was reported that TCR beta diversity was significantly higher in malignant thyroid tumors than benign nodules, in blood and tumor.

This clone came up many times. What it binds is unknown. In the original analysis: To classify distant metastasis in papillary thyroid cancer, a model was built from CDR3 differences across clinicopathological groups. MiXCR was used by TCRdb to re-call the PCR reads. The V and J calls and clone size come from TCRdb's table, not from the authors' own analysis. The sample shows 10,000 to 15,000 clones, 25% to 35% of them seen only once. The entire patient cohort was treatment-naive prior to thyroid surgery. Germline values: CDR1 LGHNA, CDR2 YNFKEQ. Trimming removed 0 bases from V and 6 bases from J, with 17 bases in between. The CDR3 consists of 17 residues.

This receptor was taken from a female donor with papillary thyroid cancer or a benign thyroid nodule (not recorded which). Some clones in this sample may be carry-over from other donors' samples. The sequencing sample was made of tumor tissue. The rearrangement links TRBV4-2 to TRBJ2-2; D is undetermined. The CDR3 spells CASSQELAPGRPGELFF. CDR3 in DNA: TGTGCCAGCAGCCAAGAGCTGGCTCCGGGTAGACCCGGGGAGCTGTTTTTT.